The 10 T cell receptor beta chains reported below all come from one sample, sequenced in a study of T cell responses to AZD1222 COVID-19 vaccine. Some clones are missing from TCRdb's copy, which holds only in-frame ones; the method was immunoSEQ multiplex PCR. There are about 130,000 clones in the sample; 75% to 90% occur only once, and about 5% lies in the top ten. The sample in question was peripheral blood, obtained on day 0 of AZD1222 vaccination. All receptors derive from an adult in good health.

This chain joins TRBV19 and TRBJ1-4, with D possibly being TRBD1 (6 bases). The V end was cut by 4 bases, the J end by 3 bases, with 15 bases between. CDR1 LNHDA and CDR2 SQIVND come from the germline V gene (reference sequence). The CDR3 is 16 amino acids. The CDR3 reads CASSRGPEVSNEKLFF. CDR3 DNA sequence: TGTGCCAGTAGTAGGGGGCCCGAGGTCTCTAATGAAAAACTGTTTTTT.

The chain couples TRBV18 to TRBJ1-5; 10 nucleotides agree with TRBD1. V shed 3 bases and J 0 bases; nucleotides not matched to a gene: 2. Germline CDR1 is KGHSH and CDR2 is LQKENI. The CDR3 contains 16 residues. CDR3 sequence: CASSPTGGNSNQPQHF. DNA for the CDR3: TGTGCCAGCTCACCGACAGGGGGCAATAGCAATCAGCCCCAGCATTTT.

The CDR3 sequence is CASSSGQNPSYEQYF. CDR3 coding DNA: TGTGCCAGCAGTTCCGGACAGAACCCCTCCTACGAGCAGTACTTC. This chain uses TRBV6-5 with TRBJ2-7; the D gene is possibly TRBD1 (6 bases). CDR1 and CDR2 (germline): MNHEY, SVGAGI. The length of the CDR3 is 15 residues. The V end lost 4 bases, the J end lost 0 bases, and 13 bases lay between the germline ends.

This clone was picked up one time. The chain's CDR3 is CASSYSTGPYYEQYF. CDR3 in DNA: TGTGCCAGCAGTTACTCGACAGGGCCGTACTACGAGCAGTACTTC. The V and J genes are TRBV6-5 and TRBJ2-7; 7 positions agree with TRBD1. Germline V gene lookup returns CDR1 MNHEY and CDR2 SVGAGI. The junction had 5 bases not matched to a gene; V was cut back by 0 bases and J by 3 bases. The CDR3 contains 15 residues.

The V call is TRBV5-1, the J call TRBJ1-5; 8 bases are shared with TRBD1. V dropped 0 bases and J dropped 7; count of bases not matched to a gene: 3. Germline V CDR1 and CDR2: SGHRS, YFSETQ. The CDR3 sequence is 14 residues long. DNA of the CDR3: TGCGCCAGCAGCTTGGGACAGGGGAGCCAGCCCCAGCATTTT. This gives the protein CASSLGQGSQPQHF.

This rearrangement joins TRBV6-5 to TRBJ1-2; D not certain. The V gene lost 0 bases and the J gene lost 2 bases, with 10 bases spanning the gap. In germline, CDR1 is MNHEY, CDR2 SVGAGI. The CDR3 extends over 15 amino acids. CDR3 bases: TGTGCCAGCAGTTACTCGAATAGGTGGAACTATGGCTACACCTTC. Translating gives CASSYSNRWNYGYTF.

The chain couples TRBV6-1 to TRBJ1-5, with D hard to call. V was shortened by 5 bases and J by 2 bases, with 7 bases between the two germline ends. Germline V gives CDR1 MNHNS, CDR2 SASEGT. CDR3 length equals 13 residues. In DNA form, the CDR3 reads TGTGCCAGCAGTTTCCCAGGCAATCAGCCCCAGCATTTT. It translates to CASSFPGNQPQHF.

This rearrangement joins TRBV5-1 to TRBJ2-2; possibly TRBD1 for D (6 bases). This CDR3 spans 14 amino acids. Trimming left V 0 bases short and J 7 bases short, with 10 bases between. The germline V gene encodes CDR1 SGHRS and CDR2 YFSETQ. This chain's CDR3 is CASSLDRVDGELFF. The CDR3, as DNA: TGCGCCAGCAGCTTGGACAGGGTGGACGGGGAGCTGTTTTTT.

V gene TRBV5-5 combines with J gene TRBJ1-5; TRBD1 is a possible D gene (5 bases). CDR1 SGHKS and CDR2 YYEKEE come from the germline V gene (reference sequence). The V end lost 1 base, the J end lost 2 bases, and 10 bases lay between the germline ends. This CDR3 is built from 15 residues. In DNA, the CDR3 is TGTGCCAGCAGCTTGTTTGGGGGAGGCAATCAGCCCCAGCATTTT. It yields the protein CASSLFGGGNQPQHF.

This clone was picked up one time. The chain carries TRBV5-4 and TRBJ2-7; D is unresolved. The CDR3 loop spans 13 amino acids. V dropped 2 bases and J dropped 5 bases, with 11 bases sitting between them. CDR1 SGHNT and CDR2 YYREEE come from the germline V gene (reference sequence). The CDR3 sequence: CASSFLPVDEQYF. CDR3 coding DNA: TGTGCCAGCAGCTTTTTACCCGTGGACGAGCAGTACTTC.